This T cell receptor (beta chain) was identified in a study of OX40 agonist ivuxolimab in advanced cancers. V lost 8 bases and J 4 bases, leaving 21 bases between the germline ends. Germline CDR1 reads MNHEY; CDR2 reads SMNVEV (reference sequence). The CDR3 spans 15 residues. Only in-frame clones appear in the TCRdb table, and some are missing; sequencing was by immunoSEQ multiplex PCR. Counted here are 45,000 to 65,000 clones, 77% occurring once; the ten biggest clones make up around 5.9%. The chain links TRBV27 to TRBJ2-7, with D possibly matching TRBD2 (5 bases). The sample consisted of CD4+ or CD8+ T cells sorted from blood, taken in a trial of the OX40 agonist ivuxolimab. The TCR sequence derives from an adult with an advanced solid tumor such as melanoma, head and neck, liver or kidney cancer. DNA for the CDR3: TGTGCCAGCGCGTGGAGGTATATAGGACCTTACGAGCAGTACTTC. Translated: CASAWRYIGPYEQYF.